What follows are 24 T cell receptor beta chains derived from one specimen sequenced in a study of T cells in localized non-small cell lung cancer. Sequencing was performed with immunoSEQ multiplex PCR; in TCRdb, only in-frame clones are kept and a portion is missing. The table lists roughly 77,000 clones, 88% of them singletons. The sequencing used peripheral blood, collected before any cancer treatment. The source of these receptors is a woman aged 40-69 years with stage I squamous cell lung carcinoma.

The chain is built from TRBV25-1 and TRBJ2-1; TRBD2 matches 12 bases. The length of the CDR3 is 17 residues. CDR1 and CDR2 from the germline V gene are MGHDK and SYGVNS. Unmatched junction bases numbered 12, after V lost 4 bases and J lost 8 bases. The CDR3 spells CASSGDSGLAGKYEQFF. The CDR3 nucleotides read TGTGCCAGCAGTGGGGACTCAGGACTAGCGGGGAAATATGAGCAGTTCTTC.

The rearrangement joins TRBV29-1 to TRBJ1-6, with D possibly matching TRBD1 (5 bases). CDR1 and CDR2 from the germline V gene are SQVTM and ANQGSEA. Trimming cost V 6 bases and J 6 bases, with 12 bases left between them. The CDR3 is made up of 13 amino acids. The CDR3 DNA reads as TGCAGCGTACGGGGGGACCCTAATTCACCCCTCCACTTT. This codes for CSVRGDPNSPLHF.

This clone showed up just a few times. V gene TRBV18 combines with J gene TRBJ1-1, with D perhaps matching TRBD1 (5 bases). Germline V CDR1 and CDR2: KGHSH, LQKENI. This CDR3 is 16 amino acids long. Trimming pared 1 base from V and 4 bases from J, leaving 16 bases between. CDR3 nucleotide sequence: TGTGCCAGCTCACCACGACGGGGACGGAGTAGCACTGAAGCTTTCTTT. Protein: CASSPRRGRSSTEAFF.

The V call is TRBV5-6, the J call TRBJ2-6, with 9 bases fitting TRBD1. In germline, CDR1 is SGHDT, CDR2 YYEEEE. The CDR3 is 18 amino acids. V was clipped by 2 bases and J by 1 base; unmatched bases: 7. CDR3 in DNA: TGTGCCAGCAGCTTAGGGACAGGGAGTATGTCTGGGGCCAACGTCCTGACTTTC. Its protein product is CASSLGTGSMSGANVLTF.

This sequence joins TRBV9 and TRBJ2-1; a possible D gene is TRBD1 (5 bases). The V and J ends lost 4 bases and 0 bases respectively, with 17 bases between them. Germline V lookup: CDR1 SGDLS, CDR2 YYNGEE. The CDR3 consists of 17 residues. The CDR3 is CASSPFRYDSSYNEQFF. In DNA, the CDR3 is TGTGCCAGCAGCCCCTTCAGATATGACAGCTCCTACAATGAGCAGTTCTTC. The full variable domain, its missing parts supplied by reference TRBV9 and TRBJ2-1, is DSGVTQTPKHLITATGQRVTLRCSPRSGDLSVYWYQQSLDQGLQFLIQYYNGEERAKGNILERFSAQQFPDLHSELNLSSLELGDSALYFCASSPFRYDSSYNEQFFGPGTRLTVL.

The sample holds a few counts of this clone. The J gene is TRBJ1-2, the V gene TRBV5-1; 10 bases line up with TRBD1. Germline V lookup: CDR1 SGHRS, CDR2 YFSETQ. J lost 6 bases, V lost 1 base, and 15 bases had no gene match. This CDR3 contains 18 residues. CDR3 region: CASSLLGSRQGAFDGYTF. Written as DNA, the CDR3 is TGCGCCAGCAGCTTGCTCGGTTCTCGACAGGGGGCTTTCGATGGCTACACCTTC.

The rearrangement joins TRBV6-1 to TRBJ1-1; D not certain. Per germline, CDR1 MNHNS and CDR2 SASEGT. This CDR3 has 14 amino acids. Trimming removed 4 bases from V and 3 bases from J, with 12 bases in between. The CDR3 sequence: CASSGWVGDTEAFF. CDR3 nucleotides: TGTGCCAGCAGTGGATGGGTTGGGGACACTGAAGCTTTCTTT.

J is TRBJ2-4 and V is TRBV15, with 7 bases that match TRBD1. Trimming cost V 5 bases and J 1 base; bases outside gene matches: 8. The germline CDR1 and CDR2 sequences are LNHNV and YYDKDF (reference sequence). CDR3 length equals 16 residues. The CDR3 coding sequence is TGTGCCACCAGCGCCCCGGACAGGACTGCCAAAAACATTCAGTACTTC. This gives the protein CATSAPDRTAKNIQYF.

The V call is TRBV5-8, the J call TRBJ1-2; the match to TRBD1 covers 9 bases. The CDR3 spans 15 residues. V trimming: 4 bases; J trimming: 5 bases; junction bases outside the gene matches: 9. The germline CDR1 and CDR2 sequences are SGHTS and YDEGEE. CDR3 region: CASSPGTGLRYGYTF. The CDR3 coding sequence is TGTGCCAGCAGCCCTGGGACAGGGCTGAGGTATGGCTACACCTTC.

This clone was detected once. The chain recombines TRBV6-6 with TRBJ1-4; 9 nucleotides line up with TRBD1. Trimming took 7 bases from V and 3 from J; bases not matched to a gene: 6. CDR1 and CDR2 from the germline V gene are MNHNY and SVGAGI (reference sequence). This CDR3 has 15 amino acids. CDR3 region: CASNLQGAANEKLFF. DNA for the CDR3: TGTGCCAGCAATTTACAGGGGGCTGCTAATGAAAAACTGTTTTTT.

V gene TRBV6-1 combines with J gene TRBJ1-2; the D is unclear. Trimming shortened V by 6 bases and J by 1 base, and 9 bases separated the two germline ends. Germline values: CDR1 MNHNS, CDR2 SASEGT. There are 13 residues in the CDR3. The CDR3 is CASRANFNYGYTF. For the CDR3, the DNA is TGTGCCAGCAGAGCCAATTTTAACTATGGCTACACCTTC.

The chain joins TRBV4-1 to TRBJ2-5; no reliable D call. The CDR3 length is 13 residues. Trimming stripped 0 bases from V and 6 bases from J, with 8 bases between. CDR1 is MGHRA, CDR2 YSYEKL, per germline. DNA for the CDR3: TGCGCCAGCAGCCAAGAGCTGGAAAAGACCCAGTACTTC. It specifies CASSQELEKTQYF.

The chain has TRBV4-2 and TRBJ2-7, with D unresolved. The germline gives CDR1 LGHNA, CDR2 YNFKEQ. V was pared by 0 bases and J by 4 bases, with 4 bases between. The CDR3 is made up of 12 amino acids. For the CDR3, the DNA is TGTGCCAGCAGCCAAGATCTGTACGAGCAGTACTTC. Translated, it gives CASSQDLYEQYF.

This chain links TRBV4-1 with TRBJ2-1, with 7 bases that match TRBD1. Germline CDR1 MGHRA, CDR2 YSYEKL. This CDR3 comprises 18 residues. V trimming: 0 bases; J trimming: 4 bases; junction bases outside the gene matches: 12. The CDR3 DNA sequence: TGCGCCAGCAGCCAAGAGTCGGGCGTGTGGACAGGTTACAATGAGCAGTTCTTC. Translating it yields CASSQESGVWTGYNEQFF.

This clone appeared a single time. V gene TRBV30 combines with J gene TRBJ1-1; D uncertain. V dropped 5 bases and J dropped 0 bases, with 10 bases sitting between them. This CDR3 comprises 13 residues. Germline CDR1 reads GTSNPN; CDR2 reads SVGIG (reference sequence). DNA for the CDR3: TGTGCCTGGGAATCAGTCATGAACACTGAAGCTTTCTTT. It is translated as CAWESVMNTEAFF.

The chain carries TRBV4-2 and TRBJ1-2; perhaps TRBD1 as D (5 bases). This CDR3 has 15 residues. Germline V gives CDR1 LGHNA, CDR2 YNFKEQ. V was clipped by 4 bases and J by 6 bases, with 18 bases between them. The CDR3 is CASSPTGRAVDGYTF. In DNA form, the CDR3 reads TGTGCCAGCAGCCCAACGGGACGGGCTGTGGATGGCTACACCTTC.

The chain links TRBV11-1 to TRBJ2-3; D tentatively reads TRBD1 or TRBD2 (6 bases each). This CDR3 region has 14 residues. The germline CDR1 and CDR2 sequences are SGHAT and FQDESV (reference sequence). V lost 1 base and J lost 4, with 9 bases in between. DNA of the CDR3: TGTGCCAGCAGCTTAGACGGGGGCGCAGATACGCAGTATTTT. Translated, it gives CASSLDGGADTQYF.

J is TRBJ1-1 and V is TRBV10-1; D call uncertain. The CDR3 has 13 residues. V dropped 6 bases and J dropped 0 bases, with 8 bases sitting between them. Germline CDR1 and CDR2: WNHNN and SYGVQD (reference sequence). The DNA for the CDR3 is TGCGCCAGCAGCGGAGACCTGAACACTGAAGCTTTCTTT. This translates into CASSGDLNTEAFF.

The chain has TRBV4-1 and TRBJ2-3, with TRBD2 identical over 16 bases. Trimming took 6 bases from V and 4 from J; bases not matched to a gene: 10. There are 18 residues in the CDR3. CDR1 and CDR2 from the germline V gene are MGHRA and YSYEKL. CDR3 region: CASSSGTSGGAGADTQYF. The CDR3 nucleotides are TGCGCCAGCAGTTCCGGGACTAGCGGGGGGGCCGGCGCAGATACGCAGTATTTT.

The CDR3 reads CATSRDQGQNTEAFF. CDR3 bases: TGTGCCACCAGCAGAGATCAAGGGCAGAACACTGAAGCTTTCTTT. The chain couples TRBV15 to TRBJ1-1; no clear D. V was trimmed by 0 bases and J by 1 base, leaving 9 bases between them. Germline V gene data show CDR1 as LNHNV and CDR2 as YYDKDF (reference sequence). The CDR3 has 15 residues.

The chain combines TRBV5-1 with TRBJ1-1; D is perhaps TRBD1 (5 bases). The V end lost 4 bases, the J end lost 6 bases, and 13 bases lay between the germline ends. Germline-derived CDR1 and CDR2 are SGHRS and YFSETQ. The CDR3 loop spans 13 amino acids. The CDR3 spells CASSPNDRSEAFF. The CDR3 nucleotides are TGCGCCAGCAGCCCCAATGACAGATCTGAAGCTTTCTTT.

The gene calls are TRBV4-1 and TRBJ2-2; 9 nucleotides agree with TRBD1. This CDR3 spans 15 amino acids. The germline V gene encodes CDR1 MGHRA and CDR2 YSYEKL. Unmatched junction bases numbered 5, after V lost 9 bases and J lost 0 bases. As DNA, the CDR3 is TGCGCCAGGACTCGGACAGGGGCGAACACCGGGGAGCTGTTTTTT. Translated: CARTRTGANTGELFF.

The CDR3 loop reads CASSTGYTNYGYTF. CDR3 DNA sequence: TGCGCCAGCTCGACAGGGTACACTAACTATGGCTACACCTTC. The V and J genes are TRBV5-1 and TRBJ1-2; 7 bases align to TRBD1. The V and J ends lost 7 bases and 0 bases, in that order; junction bases with no gene match: 6. The CDR3 has 14 residues. Germline CDR1 is SGHRS and CDR2 is YFSETQ.

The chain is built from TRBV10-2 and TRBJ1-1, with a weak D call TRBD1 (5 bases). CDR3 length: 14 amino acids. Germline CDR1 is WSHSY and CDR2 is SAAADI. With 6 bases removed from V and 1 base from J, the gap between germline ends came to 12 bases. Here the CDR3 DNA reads TGCGCCAGCAGGGGGCTCGGGGGGAACACTGAAGCTTTCTTT. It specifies CASRGLGGNTEAFF.